This is a list of T cell receptor beta chains from one sample in a study of T cells after yellow fever vaccination. TCRdb re-called the 5' RACE reads with MiXCR, one entry per CDR3 protein. The top ten clones hold about 15% of a sample with 600,000 to 750,000 distinct CDR3 sequences, around 12% of them seen once. The input for sequencing was PBMCs, taken on the day of the yellow fever booster vaccination. The receptors originated from a man aged 25-45 years who received the YFV17D yellow fever vaccine. Each CDR3 is given with its conserved first and last residue. The order of the fields is clone size, D gene, J gene, V gene, CDR3 protein, CDR3 DNA. D genes are given only for firm matches. Clone size, where shown, is once, few, many, or a class for clones that have expanded.

clone_size: -
d_call: -
j_call: TRBJ1-4
v_call: TRBV5-1
cdr3_aa: CASSLETGEYEKLFF
cdr3_nt: TGCGCCAGCAGCTTGGAGACGGGGGAATATGAAAAACTGTTTTTT

clone_size: many
d_call: -
j_call: TRBJ2-2
v_call: TRBV7-9
cdr3_aa: CASSPKTRTGELFF
cdr3_nt: TGTGCCAGCAGTCCTAAGACCCGCACCGGGGAGCTGTTTTTT

clone_size: -
d_call: TRBD1
j_call: TRBJ1-1
v_call: TRBV20-1
cdr3_aa: CSAREGQGNTEAFF
cdr3_nt: TGCAGTGCTAGAGAAGGACAGGGAAACACTGAAGCTTTCTTT

clone_size: many
d_call: -
j_call: TRBJ1-5
v_call: TRBV10-3
cdr3_aa: CAISTGPDSNQPQHF
cdr3_nt: TGTGCCATCAGCACAGGGCCCGATAGCAATCAGCCCCAGCATTTT

clone_size: few
d_call: -
j_call: TRBJ2-7
v_call: TRBV5-4
cdr3_aa: CASSSESGSSSYEQYF
cdr3_nt: TGTGCCAGCAGCTCCGAAAGCGGGTCTAGCTCCTACGAGCAGTACTTC

clone_size: few
d_call: -
j_call: TRBJ2-3
v_call: TRBV29-1
cdr3_aa: CSVVRRSTDTQYF
cdr3_nt: TGCAGCGTTGTTCGGAGAAGCACAGATACGCAGTATTTT

clone_size: few
d_call: TRBD2
j_call: TRBJ2-3
v_call: TRBV6-1
cdr3_aa: CATLAGASTDTQYF
cdr3_nt: TGTGCCACCCTAGCGGGAGCGTCTACAGATACGCAGTATTTT

clone_size: many
d_call: TRBD2
j_call: TRBJ2-7
v_call: TRBV20-1
cdr3_aa: CSARGLAGPYEQYF
cdr3_nt: TGCAGTGCTAGGGGGCTAGCGGGACCTTACGAGCAGTACTTC

clone_size: few
d_call: -
j_call: TRBJ1-3
v_call: TRBV5-1
cdr3_aa: CASSLNPDRNTIYF
cdr3_nt: TGCGCCAGCAGCTTGAACCCAGACCGAAACACCATATATTTT

clone_size: few
d_call: TRBD1
j_call: TRBJ2-5
v_call: TRBV20-1
cdr3_aa: CSATGTGGLTQYF
cdr3_nt: TGCAGTGCAACCGGGACAGGGGGCCTGACCCAGTACTTC

clone_size: few
d_call: TRBD2
j_call: TRBJ2-5
v_call: TRBV7-6
cdr3_aa: CASSRLAGGWGSETQYF
cdr3_nt: TGTGCCAGCAGCAGACTAGCGGGAGGGTGGGGGAGTGAGACCCAGTACTTC

clone_size: few
d_call: TRBD1
j_call: TRBJ1-5
v_call: TRBV5-1
cdr3_aa: CASSAGQGEPQHF
cdr3_nt: TGCGCCAGCAGCGCGGGACAGGGGGAGCCCCAGCATTTT

clone_size: -
d_call: TRBD2
j_call: TRBJ2-1
v_call: TRBV11-2
cdr3_aa: CASSLGLAGGQYNEQFF
cdr3_nt: TGTGCCAGCAGCCTGGGACTAGCGGGAGGCCAGTACAATGAGCAGTTCTTC

clone_size: -
d_call: -
j_call: TRBJ2-7
v_call: TRBV21-1
cdr3_aa: CASSLYQPPGLASYEQYF
cdr3_nt: TGTGCCAGCAGCCTCTACCAGCCTCCGGGACTAGCATCTTACGAGCAGTACTTC